These 18 T cell receptor beta chains originate from one sample sequenced in a study of cytomegalovirus exposure and HLA in healthy donors. 60 Vbeta and 13 Jbeta primers were used in PCR. TCRdb keeps only in-frame clones here, not all; method: immunoSEQ multiplex PCR. The sample contains some 100,000 clones, about 79% of which appear only once. The sample consisted of PBMCs. The receptors were sampled from a woman in her late teens or twenties in good health and CMV-seronegative.

V usage is TRBV11-1 and J usage is TRBJ2-7; 8 bases map to TRBD1. The CDR3 consists of 14 residues. CDR1 and CDR2 from the germline V gene are SGHAT and FQDESV (reference sequence). J was trimmed by 1 base and V by 5 bases; bases with no gene match: 4. Here the CDR3 reads CASSRWTGSYEQYF. The CDR3 DNA reads TGTGCCAGCAGCCGATGGACAGGGTCCTACGAGCAGTACTTC.

The chain carries TRBV10-1 and TRBJ2-1; 11 positions agree with TRBD2. Germline V gene lookup returns CDR1 WNHNN and CDR2 SYGVQD (reference sequence). The CDR3 is made up of 10 amino acids. V was pared by 9 bases and J by 14 bases, with 3 bases of the junction left unmatched. The chain's CDR3 is CARPTSGEFF. The CDR3 nucleotides are TGCGCCAGACCGACTAGCGGGGAGTTCTTC.

The J gene is TRBJ2-5, the V gene TRBV9; 11 nucleotides agree with TRBD2. Trimming cost V 0 bases and J 9 bases; bases outside gene matches: 10. Germline CDR1 reads SGDLS; CDR2 reads YYNGEE. The CDR3 runs to 16 residues. The CDR3 bases are TGTGCCAGCAGCGTAGCGGTAGCGGGAGGGCCTATGGCCCAGTACTTC. It translates to CASSVAVAGGPMAQYF.

This clone appeared a few times. The V call is TRBV7-8, the J call TRBJ2-1; TRBD2 agrees at 7 bases. The CDR3 consists of 14 residues. CDR1 is SGHVS, CDR2 FQNEAQ, per germline. Trimming at V came to 1 base and at J to 6 bases, leaving 3 bases not matched to a gene. The CDR3 region is CASSLVASGNEQFF. The CDR3 DNA reads as TGTGCCAGCAGCTTAGTGGCTAGCGGCAATGAGCAGTTCTTC.

This clone was seen a single time. V gene TRBV28 combines with J gene TRBJ2-2, with D unclear. This CDR3 contains 14 residues. The germline V and J ends were trimmed by 5 bases and 5 bases, with 12 bases remaining between them. Germline CDR1 and CDR2: MDHEN and SYDVKM. CDR3 amino acids: CASSLLFTTGELFF. CDR3 sequence (DNA): TGTGCCAGCAGTCTCCTTTTCACAACCGGGGAGCTGTTTTTT.

This chain links TRBV7-3 with TRBJ1-1; maybe TRBD1 (5 bases). The V gene lost 5 bases and the J gene lost 0 bases, with 13 bases spanning the gap. Germline V gives CDR1 SGHTA, CDR2 FQGTGA. This CDR3 has 15 residues. The CDR3 bases are TGTGCCAGCAGCCCCGCGGGACGGTTGAACACTGAAGCTTTCTTT. It specifies CASSPAGRLNTEAFF.

The rearrangement uses TRBV6-5 and TRBJ1-2; possible D gene TRBD1, 6 bases. Per the germline V gene, CDR1 is MNHEY and CDR2 is SVGAGI. V gave up 3 bases and J gave up 3 bases, with 11 bases separating them. The CDR3 contains 14 residues. The CDR3: CASSYFGGDYGYTF. The CDR3 coding sequence is TGTGCCAGCAGTTATTTTGGGGGCGACTATGGCTACACCTTC.

The V and J genes are TRBV10-3 and TRBJ2-3, with TRBD2 matching over 7 bases. CDR3 length: 15 amino acids. Losses at the gene ends were 1 base for V and 4 bases for J; bases not matched to a gene: 5. Germline lookup yields CDR1 ENHRY and CDR2 SYGVKD. Here the CDR3 DNA reads TGTGCCATCAGTGAGTATGCGGGAGTCTCAGATACGCAGTATTTT. Its protein is CAISEYAGVSDTQYF.

J is TRBJ2-3 and V is TRBV27, with TRBD2 identical over 7 bases. This CDR3 comprises 15 residues. Germline V CDR1 and CDR2: MNHEY, SMNVEV (reference sequence). The J segment lost 1 base and the V segment lost 3 bases, leaving 4 bases of the junction unmatched. CDR3 nucleotides: TGTGCCAGCAGTTTGAAGCGGGGCGGCACAGATACGCAGTATTTT. It specifies CASSLKRGGTDTQYF.

This chain links TRBV15 with TRBJ2-7; TRBD1 aligns across 9 bases. CDR1 and CDR2 (germline): LNHNV, YYDKDF (reference sequence). V was pared by 3 bases and J by 5 bases, with 8 bases of the junction left unmatched. The length of the CDR3 is 15 residues. In nucleotides, the CDR3 is TGTGCCACCAGCAGGCGGCCGACAGGGGGGGACGAGCAGTACTTC. Protein: CATSRRPTGGDEQYF.

The chain employs TRBV4-1 and TRBJ2-7, with 7 bases lining up with TRBD1. CDR3 length equals 14 residues. Germline V CDR1 and CDR2: MGHRA, YSYEKL. J lost 6 bases, V lost 3 bases, and 8 bases had no gene match. This chain's CDR3 is CASSHTFTGAEQYF. CDR3 nucleotide sequence: TGCGCCAGCAGCCACACATTCACAGGGGCCGAGCAGTACTTC.

This rearrangement joins TRBV7-9 to TRBJ2-7; D is possibly TRBD1 (6 bases). Germline CDR1 and CDR2: SEHNR and FQNEAQ (reference sequence). V was shortened by 5 bases and J by 7 bases, with 18 bases between the two germline ends. The CDR3 is 14 amino acids. The CDR3 protein is CASSITLTGLEQYF. In DNA form, the CDR3 reads TGTGCCAGCAGCATAACCCTCACAGGGTTGGAGCAGTACTTC.

The V call is TRBV30, the J call TRBJ1-2, with D perhaps matching TRBD1 (6 bases). CDR3 length: 13 amino acids. Trimming took 3 bases from V and 2 from J, leaving 10 bases between them. Germline-derived CDR1 and CDR2 are GTSNPN and SVGIG (reference sequence). CDR3 region: CAWRAGQNYGYTF. In nucleotides, the CDR3 is TGTGCCTGGAGGGCCGGACAGAACTATGGCTACACCTTC.

The chain carries TRBV19 and TRBJ2-5; the match to TRBD1 covers 7 bases. Germline loops: CDR1 LNHDA, CDR2 SQIVND (reference sequence). With V trimmed by 5 bases and J by 4 bases, 4 bases remained unmatched. The CDR3 has 13 residues. CDR3 nucleotide sequence: TGTGCCAGTAGTCAAGGGACAGCAGAGACCCAGTACTTC. It translates to CASSQGTAETQYF.

The chain has TRBV27 and TRBJ2-7; 8 positions match TRBD1. V lost 5 bases, J lost 3 bases, and 9 bases stayed unmatched. The CDR3 loop spans 15 amino acids. Germline-derived CDR1 and CDR2 are MNHEY and SMNVEV (reference sequence). Here the CDR3 reads CASSGRTGRSYEQYF. The CDR3 nucleotides read TGTGCCAGCAGTGGCAGGACAGGGAGAAGCTACGAGCAGTACTTC.

This rearrangement joins TRBV18 to TRBJ1-3; D perhaps matches TRBD1 (6 bases). V dropped 6 bases and J dropped 10 bases, with 13 bases sitting between them. The CDR3 is 12 amino acids. The germline gives CDR1 KGHSH, CDR2 LQKENI. CDR3 nucleotide sequence: TGTGCCAGCTCGCCAGGGCAGGGGACCATATATTTT. Protein: CASSPGQGTIYF.

This clone was detected only a few times. The chain couples TRBV6-1 to TRBJ1-3; 7 nucleotides match TRBD1. Per the germline V gene, CDR1 is MNHNS and CDR2 is SASEGT. The junction had 3 bases not matched to a gene; V was cut back by 2 bases and J by 2 bases. The CDR3 is 15 residues long. CDR3: CASSEPGGTGNTIYF. As DNA, the CDR3 is TGTGCCAGCAGTGAACCAGGGGGAACTGGAAACACCATATATTTT.

This clone turned up a few times. CDR3 amino acids: CASSLNRVSGANVLTF. The CDR3 coding sequence is TGTGCCAGCAGCTTGAACAGGGTCTCTGGGGCCAACGTCCTGACTTTC. The rearrangement uses TRBV7-9 and TRBJ2-6; perhaps TRBD1 as D (6 bases). Trimming left V 3 bases short and J 0 bases short, with 9 bases between. Germline V CDR1 and CDR2: SEHNR, FQNEAQ (reference sequence). This CDR3 is 16 amino acids long.